The TCR beta chain under discussion was sequenced for a study of blood T cells in healthy people across ages (dated by TCRdb to between 2015 and 2016). Concerning the study at large: In model experiments, roughly one uniquely barcoded TCR beta cDNA molecule per two T cells was captured by template switching. The study measured age-related changes in TCR beta repertoire diversity using deep sequencing normalized with unique cDNA molecular identifiers. Donors were grouped into four age groups: young (average 16 years), middle-aged (39), aged (over 55) and long-lived (about 90). Donors of different ages were randomly distributed across sequencing lanes to avoid experimental bias. Using the same blood draw, the study looked at two additional independent replicas of 1 million unique cDNA reads for two donors, one aged 18 to 30 and the other aged 80 or older.

The donors were roughly 39 Caucasian individuals from Russia, aged 6 to 90 years, who were systemically healthy. Each donor gave roughly 9 milliliters of peripheral blood, drawn into EDTA-treated Vacutainer tubes. PBMCs were isolated by Ficoll-Paque density-gradient centrifugation, with at least 7 million obtained per sample. Total RNA was extracted from PBMCs with Trizol reagent, with at least 5 micrograms obtained per sample. The percentages of naive CD45RAhigh/CD27high T cells were determined by flow cytometry on a PBMC aliquot from every donor. Beyond this particular receptor, the publication reports: As age increased, observed TCR beta diversity per million T cells dropped in a roughly linear way, and a significant reduction was already evident by age 40. Estimates of total diversity based on one million sequenced T cells were considered lower bounds and underestimates. Because the CMV infection status of the donors was unknown, age-related changes in expanded clonotypes may potentially have been confounded. There was a strong correlation between observed TCR beta diversity and the percentage of naive T cells measured by flow cytometry. Conclusive comparison of naive and antigen-experienced compartments was prevented by the profiling of bulk unsorted PBMCs. Compared with the aged group, more naive CD4+ T cells, fewer expanded clones and increased TCR diversity were shown by the long-lived group, suggesting age selection.

Turning to this clonotype: There is no known antigen for this receptor. Per-nucleotide qualities are absent, and no much larger clonotype sits a single base away.

Reading the germline V gene (reference sequence) gives CDR1 DFQATT and CDR2 SNEGSKA. Deletion took 2 bases off V and 0 bases off J, with a span of 15 bases between the germline ends. The CDR3 covers 16 residues, taking in both the cysteine and the phenylalanine. The sequence is cut down to CDR3 DNA, 48 bases in frame from base 1. Library preparation used 5' RACE. The reads were generated on an Illumina HiSeq 2500. The second PCR ran for roughly 6 to 11 cycles and used a J-beta primer mix along with a sample-barcoded 5' primer. A unique molecular identifier was introduced onto each TCR beta cDNA molecule by a template-switch 5' adaptor carrying 12 random nucleotides. Each sample yielded at least 3 million CDR3-containing paired-end reads. First-strand cDNA synthesis was performed from all RNA using the Mint cDNA synthesis kit, with priming by a TRBC-specific oligonucleotide. Following uracil-DNA glycosylase treatment, a first 18-cycle PCR with universal primers M1SS and BC2_uni_R was performed on all cDNA. In the source study's methods: Normalization of each sample was performed by random selection of 1 million high-quality reads, each carrying a distinct molecular identifier. Instead of being binned into consensus sequences, reads with shared molecular identifiers were discarded. MiTCR, set to a Q25 quality threshold and the strictest error-elimination algorithm, was used for CDR3 identification, clonotype clustering and error correction. Lower-bound total TCR beta diversity was estimated with a nonparametric unseen species model using Euler transformation. Clones were called with MiXCR by TCRdb after fastp trimmed the public reads at Q25, and only in-frame beta chains were retained. Records with the same CDR3 protein are collapsed into one entry carrying the most frequent genes and DNA. Clone size and V and J calls follow TCRdb, not the original study. This sample gives about 1.5 million distinct CDR3 sequences in total; about 45% of them show up just once. Jointly, the top ten make up about 3.8% of the sample.

This receptor was obtained from a woman under 30 in good health. Sequencing input: blood. The chain is encoded by TRBV20-1 joined to TRBJ2-3; the D gene is unclear. This receptor carries the CDR3 CSARSLNPGSTDTQYF. The DNA reads as follows: TGCAGTGCTAGATCTCTCAATCCGGGTAGCACAGATACGCAGTATTTT.